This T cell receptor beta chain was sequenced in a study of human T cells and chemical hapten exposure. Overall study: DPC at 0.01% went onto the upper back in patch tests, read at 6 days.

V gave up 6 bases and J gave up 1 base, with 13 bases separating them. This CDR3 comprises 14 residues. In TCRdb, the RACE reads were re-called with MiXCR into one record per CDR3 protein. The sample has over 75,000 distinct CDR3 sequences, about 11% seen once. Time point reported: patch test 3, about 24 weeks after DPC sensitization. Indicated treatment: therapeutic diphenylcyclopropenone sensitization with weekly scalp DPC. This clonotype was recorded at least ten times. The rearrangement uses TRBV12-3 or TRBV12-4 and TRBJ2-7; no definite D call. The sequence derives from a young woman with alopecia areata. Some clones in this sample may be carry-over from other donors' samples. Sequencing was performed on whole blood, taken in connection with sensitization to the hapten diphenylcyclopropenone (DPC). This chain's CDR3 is CASSASWRSYEQYF. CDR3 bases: TGTGCCAGCAGCGCGTCCTGGAGATCCTACGAGCAGTACTTC.